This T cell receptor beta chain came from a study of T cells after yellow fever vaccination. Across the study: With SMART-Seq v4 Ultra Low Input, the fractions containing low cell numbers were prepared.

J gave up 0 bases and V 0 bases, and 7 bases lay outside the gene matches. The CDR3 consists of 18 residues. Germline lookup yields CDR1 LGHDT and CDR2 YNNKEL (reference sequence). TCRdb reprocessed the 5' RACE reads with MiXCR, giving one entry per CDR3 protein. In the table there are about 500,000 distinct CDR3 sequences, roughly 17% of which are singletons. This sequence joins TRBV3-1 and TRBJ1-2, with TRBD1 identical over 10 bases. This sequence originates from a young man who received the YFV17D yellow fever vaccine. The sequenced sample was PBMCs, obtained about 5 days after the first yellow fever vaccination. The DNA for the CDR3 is TGTGCCAGCAGCCAAGACTGGGACAGGGGAAAGTCTAACTATGGCTACACCTTC. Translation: CASSQDWDRGKSNYGYTF.